These 31 T cell receptor beta chains were all obtained from the same sample, sequenced in a study of response to subunit inactivated influenza vaccine. TCRdb itself ran the RT-PCR reads through MiXCR, one entry per CDR3 protein. The top ten hold under 2.5% of the sample, which has about half a million distinct CDR3 sequences, roughly 27% seen once. Sequenced here: CD4+ T cells sorted from PBMCs, sampled more than 4 days after vaccination. The receptors originated from a man aged 45-65 years who received an inactivated influenza vaccine.

This clonotype was seen a handful of times. The genes are TRBV5-1 and TRBJ1-1; 7 bases are a match to TRBD1. V was pared by 2 bases and J by 1 base, with 8 bases of the junction left unmatched. Germline V gene sequence: CDR1 SGHRS, CDR2 YFSETQ. The CDR3 extends over 16 amino acids. The CDR3 DNA follows: TGCGCCAGCAGCTTTTCCGGCGGGACAGCGAACACTGAAGCTTTCTTT. This gives the protein CASSFSGGTANTEAFF.

This clonotype was seen only a few times. The chain is built from TRBV24-1 and TRBJ2-7, with D uncertain. CDR3 length equals 11 residues. In germline, CDR1 is KGHDR, CDR2 SFDVKD. The V gene lost 9 bases and the J gene lost 3 bases, with 8 bases spanning the gap. The DNA of the CDR3 is TGTGCCACCGACGAACTCTACGAGCAGTACTTC. Its translation is CATDELYEQYF.

V gene TRBV20-1 combines with J gene TRBJ2-4; possibly TRBD2 for D (6 bases). This CDR3 comprises 13 residues. With 3 bases removed from V and 3 bases from J, the gap between germline ends came to 9 bases. Germline V gene data show CDR1 as DFQATT and CDR2 as SNEGSKA (reference sequence). CDR3 sequence: CSASAGNKNIQYF. CDR3 nucleotides: TGCAGTGCTAGTGCGGGGAACAAAAACATTCAGTACTTC.

This clonotype was counted ten times or more. This sequence joins TRBV7-2 and TRBJ2-1; 7 bases are a match to TRBD2. Germline CDR1 and CDR2: SGHTA and FQGNSA. This CDR3 region has 15 residues. After removal of 4 bases from V and 7 bases from J, the junction contained 10 bases not matched to a gene. CDR3 region: CASSSRGLAANEQFF. In DNA form, the CDR3 reads TGTGCCAGCAGCTCCCGTGGCCTAGCGGCGAATGAGCAGTTCTTC.

In this sample, this clonotype turned up a few times. The CDR3 DNA is TGTGCCAGCAGTTACAAAACCGGGACAGTCAATCAGCCCCAGCATTTT. It translates to CASSYKTGTVNQPQHF. V usage is TRBV6-2 or TRBV6-3 and J usage is TRBJ1-5, with 7 nucleotides matching TRBD1. The CDR3 is made up of 16 amino acids. The V gene end was trimmed by 2 bases and the J gene end by 3 bases; junction bases not matched to a gene: 7. CDR1 and CDR2 (germline): MNHEY, SVGEGT.

The genes are TRBV12-3 or TRBV12-4 and TRBJ2-3, with D maybe TRBD2 (6 bases). CDR3 length: 12 residues. V lost 4 bases to trimming and J lost 9 bases, with 11 bases between them. This CDR3 reads CASSYPGLTQYF. CDR3 nucleotide sequence: TGTGCCAGCAGTTACCCGGGACTCACGCAGTATTTT.

The chain joins TRBV20-1 to TRBJ2-5, with D perhaps TRBD2 (6 bases). Per germline, CDR1 DFQATT and CDR2 SNEGSKA (reference sequence). This CDR3 is 14 amino acids long. The V and J ends lost 2 bases and 5 bases respectively, with 15 bases between them. This CDR3 is CSARHLTRSETQYF. The DNA of the CDR3 is TGCAGTGCTAGACACCTGACTAGGTCTGAGACCCAGTACTTC.

A few counts support this clonotype. The V gene is TRBV10-2, the J gene TRBJ2-6; a possible D gene is TRBD2 (6 bases). CDR1 WSHSY and CDR2 SAAADI come from the germline V gene. V was cut by 6 bases and J by 0 bases, with 18 bases left in between. The CDR3 covers 18 residues. The CDR3 coding sequence is TGCGCCAGCAGCTTCACTGGGGGGACCTCCTCTGGGGCCAACGTCCTGACTTTC. Its protein product is CASSFTGGTSSGANVLTF.

V and J are TRBV5-1 and TRBJ2-7, with a weak D call TRBD1 (6 bases). From germline, CDR1 is SGHRS and CDR2 YFSETQ. V was shortened by 2 bases and J by 2 bases, with 11 bases between the two germline ends. CDR3 length: 14 amino acids. CDR3 loop: CASSFLRGTYEQYF. In DNA form, the CDR3 reads TGCGCCAGCAGCTTTTTAAGGGGGACCTACGAGCAGTACTTC.

This rearrangement joins TRBV2 to TRBJ2-7, with D perhaps matching TRBD2 (6 bases). V was shortened by 6 bases and J by 6 bases, with 9 bases between the two germline ends. Germline CDR1 is SNHLY and CDR2 is FYNNEI. This CDR3 is 11 amino acids long. The CDR3 loop is CASRRGVEQYF. In DNA form, the CDR3 reads TGTGCCAGCAGACGCGGGGTCGAGCAGTACTTC.

This chain joins TRBV6-2 or TRBV6-3 and TRBJ1-1; D remains ambiguous. Germline assignment: CDR1 MNHEY and CDR2 SVGEGT. V was clipped by 4 bases and J by 5 bases, with 11 bases between them. This CDR3 has 13 amino acids. Here the CDR3 reads CASSSLSGTEAFF. Here the CDR3 DNA reads TGTGCCAGCAGTTCGCTCAGTGGGACTGAAGCTTTCTTT.

This clonotype was counted between two and nine times. This chain uses TRBV5-1 with TRBJ2-5; maybe TRBD1 (6 bases). This CDR3 is built from 14 residues. Trimming stripped 2 bases from V and 1 base from J, with 9 bases between. The germline gives CDR1 SGHRS, CDR2 YFSETQ. CDR3 nucleotide sequence: TGCGCCAGCAGCTTAGACAGGCCCCAAGAGACCCAGTACTTC. Protein product: CASSLDRPQETQYF.

This clonotype came up many times. The chain recombines TRBV2 with TRBJ1-2; D perhaps matches TRBD1 (6 bases). Per the germline V gene, CDR1 is SNHLY and CDR2 is FYNNEI. The germline V and J ends were trimmed by 6 bases and 8 bases, with 13 bases remaining between them. This CDR3 spans 12 amino acids. The chain's CDR3 is CASSAGQWGYTF. The DNA for the CDR3 is TGTGCCAGCAGCGCAGGACAGTGGGGCTACACCTTC.

V and J are TRBV20-1 and TRBJ2-7, with 8 bases aligning to TRBD2. This CDR3 region has 15 residues. Germline V gives CDR1 DFQATT, CDR2 SNEGSKA (reference sequence). The V gene end was trimmed by 0 bases and the J gene end by 0 bases; junction bases not matched to a gene: 4. CDR3 protein: CSAREGSGTSYEQYF. CDR3 nucleotides: TGCAGTGCTAGAGAGGGTAGCGGGACCTCCTACGAGCAGTACTTC.

The chain links TRBV6-2 or TRBV6-3 to TRBJ2-7; 8 bases match TRBD1. This CDR3 has 19 amino acids. CDR1 is MNHEY, CDR2 SVGEGT, per germline. The V segment lost 5 bases and the J segment 1 base; nucleotides outside the gene matches: 19. DNA for the CDR3: TGTGCCAGCAGTCGAACCGGGACAGGCACGGAGATAGTATCCTACGAGCAGTACTTC. Amino acids: CASSRTGTGTEIVSYEQYF.

The V and J genes are TRBV5-1 and TRBJ2-3, with D possibly TRBD2 on 5 matching bases. From germline, CDR1 is SGHRS and CDR2 YFSETQ. V was pared by 7 bases and J by 3 bases, with 15 bases between. The CDR3 is 14 residues long. CDR3 sequence reads: CASRELLGTDTQYF. CDR3 DNA sequence: TGCGCCAGCCGCGAATTACTAGGAACAGATACGCAGTATTTT.

The genes are TRBV12-3 or TRBV12-4 and TRBJ2-7, with TRBD2 as a possible D gene (6 bases). There are 15 residues in the CDR3. The V and J ends lost 6 bases and 8 bases respectively, with 23 bases between them. CDR3 loop: CASSGAGSLTNKQYF. The DNA of the CDR3 is TGTGCCAGCAGCGGGGCGGGGTCGTTAACCAACAAGCAGTACTTC.

This clonotype has more than one count but fewer than ten. This chain joins TRBV10-3 and TRBJ1-1, with TRBD1 identical over 8 bases. Germline CDR1 is ENHRY and CDR2 is SYGVKD. V was clipped by 6 bases and J by 4 bases; unmatched bases: 10. The CDR3 has 15 amino acids. The CDR3 DNA sequence: TGTGCCATCAGGCCAGGGGGCAGTTTTCCCACTGAAGCTTTCTTT. Its protein product is CAIRPGGSFPTEAFF.

This sequence joins TRBV20-1 and TRBJ1-5; maybe TRBD1 (5 bases). The germline V gene encodes CDR1 DFQATT and CDR2 SNEGSKA (reference sequence). CDR3 length: 12 residues. V dropped 3 bases and J dropped 7 bases, with 10 bases sitting between them. The CDR3 coding sequence is TGCAGTGCTAGTCCAGGGCCACAGCCCCAGCATTTT. Amino acid sequence: CSASPGPQPQHF.

This clonotype was seen repeatedly, ten times or more. The rearrangement uses TRBV18 and TRBJ2-3, with 8 bases matching TRBD2. The germline V gene encodes CDR1 KGHSH and CDR2 LQKENI. The CDR3 is 16 amino acids. J lost 2 bases, V lost 3 bases, and 7 bases had no gene match. CDR3 bases: TGTGCCAGCTCACCCCGGCGGGAGGCCCCCACAGATACGCAGTATTTT. It specifies CASSPRREAPTDTQYF.

This clonotype was recorded at least ten times. J is TRBJ2-2 and V is TRBV12-3 or TRBV12-4, with D possibly matching TRBD1 (6 bases). Between the trimmed V and J ends, which lost 6 bases and 5 bases, there was a span of 10 bases. The CDR3 extends over 13 amino acids. The CDR3 here is CASSFRGTGELFF. In DNA form, the CDR3 reads TGTGCCAGCAGCTTTAGGGGGACCGGGGAGCTGTTTTTT.

Ten or more counts support this clonotype. The V and J genes are TRBV5-6 and TRBJ2-3; D remains unclear. The CDR3 has 14 residues. Germline V gene lookup returns CDR1 SGHDT and CDR2 YYEEEE. Trimming left V 4 bases short and J 2 bases short, with 11 bases between. The CDR3 DNA sequence: TGTGCCAGCAGCCAGCGCTTTTCCACAGATACGCAGTATTTT. It specifies CASSQRFSTDTQYF.

The rearrangement uses TRBV10-3 and TRBJ1-5, with D possibly being TRBD1 (6 bases). V was pared by 3 bases and J by 1 base, with 10 bases between. The CDR3 consists of 15 residues. Germline CDR1 reads ENHRY; CDR2 reads SYGVKD. Written as DNA, the CDR3 is TGTGCCATCAGTGACAGGGGTCTGAGCAATCAGCCCCAGCATTTT. It specifies CAISDRGLSNQPQHF.

The V and J genes are TRBV7-2 and TRBJ1-5; D might be TRBD1 (6 bases). The V gene lost 5 bases and the J gene lost 9 bases, with 20 bases spanning the gap. Germline CDR1 and CDR2: SGHTA and FQGNSA. CDR3 length: 15 residues. CDR3 sequence: CASSRDTQGFRPQHF. The CDR3, as DNA: TGTGCCAGCAGCCGGGACACCCAGGGCTTTAGGCCCCAGCATTTT.

The chain carries TRBV7-2 and TRBJ2-5, with D perhaps TRBD1 (6 bases). The germline V gene encodes CDR1 SGHTA and CDR2 FQGNSA. Trimming took off 5 bases at V and 0 bases at J, with 16 bases between the two ends. The CDR3 covers 16 residues. Here the CDR3 reads CASSLGPGQYQETQYF. CDR3 DNA sequence: TGTGCCAGCAGCCTCGGCCCCGGACAGTACCAAGAGACCCAGTACTTC.

This clonotype was found a few times. The V and J genes are TRBV6-2 or TRBV6-3 and TRBJ2-2, with D perhaps assigned TRBD1 or TRBD2 (5 bases each). The V and J ends lost 6 bases and 3 bases respectively, with 11 bases between them. CDR3 size: 14 residues. Germline loops: CDR1 MNHEY, CDR2 SVGEGT. DNA for the CDR3: TGTGCCAGCAGAATTGGGGGATACACCGGGGAGCTGTTTTTT. It specifies CASRIGGYTGELFF.

The chain employs TRBV20-1 and TRBJ2-3; TRBD1 agrees at 8 bases. The trim removed 3 bases at V and 6 bases at J, leaving 8 bases unmatched. The CDR3 is 14 amino acids. The germline V gene has CDR1 DFQATT and CDR2 SNEGSKA (reference sequence). CDR3 nucleotides: TGCAGTGCTAGCGTGGGCAGGGGGCAGGATACGCAGTATTTT. This translates into CSASVGRGQDTQYF.

This clonotype was detected a few times. The gene calls are TRBV9 and TRBJ2-7; TRBD1 is a possible D gene (8 bases). Trimming cost V 0 bases and J 0 bases, with 19 bases left between them. The CDR3 is made up of 18 amino acids. The germline CDR1 and CDR2 sequences are SGDLS and YYNGEE. The CDR3 spells CASSVGPGGSGNSYEQYF. The CDR3 DNA sequence: TGTGCCAGCAGCGTAGGTCCAGGGGGCAGCGGGAACTCCTACGAGCAGTACTTC.

The chain links TRBV7-8 to TRBJ2-5; 8 nucleotides line up with TRBD1. Germline values: CDR1 SGHVS, CDR2 FQNEAQ. J gave up 5 bases and V 5 bases, and 13 bases lay outside the gene matches. The CDR3 totals 16 residues. DNA for the CDR3: TGTGCCAGCAGCGGGATGGGGAGACAGGGGTCGGAGACCCAGTACTTC. Its protein product is CASSGMGRQGSETQYF.

In this sample, this clonotype turned up a few times. The chain uses TRBV20-1 and TRBJ1-5; 7 positions match TRBD1. There are 14 residues in the CDR3. Germline CDR1 DFQATT, CDR2 SNEGSKA (reference sequence). The trim removed 6 bases at V and 4 bases at J, leaving 9 bases unmatched. DNA of the CDR3: TGCAGTGCCAACGACAGGGCTCTAAATCAGCCCCAGCATTTT. Translated, it gives CSANDRALNQPQHF.

The J gene is TRBJ2-1, the V gene TRBV10-3; possibly TRBD2 for D (6 bases). Germline CDR1 and CDR2: ENHRY and SYGVKD. CDR3 length equals 12 residues. The V end was cut by 8 bases, the J end by 9 bases, with 14 bases between. The CDR3 DNA reads TGTGCCATCGGCGTTGACGGGGGTGAGCAGTTCTTC. Translated: CAIGVDGGEQFF.